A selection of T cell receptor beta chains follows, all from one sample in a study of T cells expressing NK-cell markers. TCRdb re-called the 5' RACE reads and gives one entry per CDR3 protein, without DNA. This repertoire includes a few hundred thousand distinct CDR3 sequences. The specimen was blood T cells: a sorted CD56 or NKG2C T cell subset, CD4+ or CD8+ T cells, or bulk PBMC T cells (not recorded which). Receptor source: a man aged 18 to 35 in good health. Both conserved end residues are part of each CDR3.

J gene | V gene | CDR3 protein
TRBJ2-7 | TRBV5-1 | CASSSSGLKTYEQYF
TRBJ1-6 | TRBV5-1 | CASSAWDRANSPLHF
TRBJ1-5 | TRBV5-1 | CASSPGARGQPQHF
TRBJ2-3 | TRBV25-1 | CASGSNGLAGESQYF
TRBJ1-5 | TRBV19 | CASSSLKGQPQHF
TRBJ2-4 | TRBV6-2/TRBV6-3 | CASSDDLKNIQYF
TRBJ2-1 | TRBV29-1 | CSVVGDQRVSYNEQFF
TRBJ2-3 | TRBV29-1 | CSHNRDTDTQYF
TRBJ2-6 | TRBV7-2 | CASSSSGGTGANVLTF
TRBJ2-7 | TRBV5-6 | CASSLRRKATHYEQYF
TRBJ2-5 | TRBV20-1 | CSAARGQETQYF
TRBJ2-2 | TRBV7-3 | CASSPWEGKPNTGELFF
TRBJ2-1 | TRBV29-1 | CSVDRAGGPGEQFF
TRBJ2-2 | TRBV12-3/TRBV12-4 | CASSRDTKWELFF
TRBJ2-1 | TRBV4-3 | CASSRTGAGYNEQFF
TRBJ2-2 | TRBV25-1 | CASSEESGELFF
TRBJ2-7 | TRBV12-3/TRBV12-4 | CASSPDPGRDDEQYF
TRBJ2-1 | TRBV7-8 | CASSSGTLTRNEQFF
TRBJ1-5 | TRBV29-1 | CSVGIGTGNQPQHF
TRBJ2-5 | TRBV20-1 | CSAPHRDRVSETQYF
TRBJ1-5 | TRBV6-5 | CASSYSSGGNQPQHF
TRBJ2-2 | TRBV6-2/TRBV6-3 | CASSVTSANTGELFF
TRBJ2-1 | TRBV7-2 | CASSSLAGFGGEQFF
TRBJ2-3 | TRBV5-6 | CASSLFSGGRDGTDTQYF
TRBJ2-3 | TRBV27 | CASRGVFLSSDTQYF
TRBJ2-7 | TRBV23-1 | CASSLRWDRSYEQYF
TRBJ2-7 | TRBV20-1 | CSALDRDPYEQYF
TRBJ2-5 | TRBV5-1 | CASSLVQGPETQYF
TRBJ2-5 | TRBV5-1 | CASSATNRATETQYF
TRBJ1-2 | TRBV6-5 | CASSYRMSYTF
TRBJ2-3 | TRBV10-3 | CAISGRAGGTPSTDTQYF
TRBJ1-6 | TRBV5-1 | CASISEGMRGLYNSPLHF
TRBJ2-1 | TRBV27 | CASSSLAGGPIDEQFF
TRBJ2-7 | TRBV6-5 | CASSYSAARHNYEQYF
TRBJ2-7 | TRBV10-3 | CAISESGGLAGKEGVEQYF
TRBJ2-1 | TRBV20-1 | CSARLATSGVGEQFF
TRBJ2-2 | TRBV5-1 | CASSRRTGANTGELFF
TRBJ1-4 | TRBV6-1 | CASTLRATNEKLFF
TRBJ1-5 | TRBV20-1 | CSAGVGRNQPQHF
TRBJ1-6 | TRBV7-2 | CASRRGPGSPLHF
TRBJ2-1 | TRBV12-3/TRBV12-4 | CASSWGKGQGYNEQFF
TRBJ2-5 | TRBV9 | CASSQSGTQETQYF
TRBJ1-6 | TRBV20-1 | CSARAGRIYNSPLHF
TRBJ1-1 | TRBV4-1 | CASSHPGDGEAFF
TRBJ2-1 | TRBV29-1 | CSVGFSGRTGNEQFF
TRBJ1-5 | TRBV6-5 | CASGAGFNQPQHF
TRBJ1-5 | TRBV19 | CASSFRPGQGSGQPQHF
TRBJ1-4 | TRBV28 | CASSPQGAYEKLFF
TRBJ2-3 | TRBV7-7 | CASSKLAGEEDTQYF
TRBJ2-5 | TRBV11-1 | CASSPRRPGQEETQYF
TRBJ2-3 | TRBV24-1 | CATRSSSTDTQYF
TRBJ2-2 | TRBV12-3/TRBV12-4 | CASTPGLLTGELFF
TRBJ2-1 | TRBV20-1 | CSARDLGRFNEQFF
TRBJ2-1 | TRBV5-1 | CASRPFGPSNNEQFF
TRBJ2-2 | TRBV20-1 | CSAGGLAGGPMGSGELFF
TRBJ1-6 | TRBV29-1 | CSVGETGNSPLHF
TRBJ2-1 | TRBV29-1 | CSVGTKTAGNEQFF
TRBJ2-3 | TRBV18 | CASSHTGVGTDTQYF
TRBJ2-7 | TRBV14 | CASSQQGLAGLYEQYF